The 29 T cell receptor beta chains below all came from one sample that was sequenced in a study of technical replicates of blood from a handful of donors. The protocol was immunoSEQ multiplex PCR, while the TCRdb copy is restricted to in-frame clones and leaves out a portion. The profile shows about 61,000 clones, less than 98% of them singletons. Sequenced material: T cells isolated from PBMCs. Every receptor here comes from a human donor in good health.

The V call is TRBV9, the J call TRBJ2-3; 11 bases are a match to TRBD2. The CDR3 contains 16 residues. In germline, CDR1 is SGDLS, CDR2 YYNGEE. Trimming cost V 4 bases and J 2 bases; bases outside gene matches: 6. The CDR3 is CASSQTSGTITDTQYF. For the CDR3, the DNA is TGTGCCAGCAGCCAGACTAGCGGGACGATCACAGATACGCAGTATTTT. The full variable domain, its missing parts supplied by reference TRBV9 and TRBJ2-3, is DSGVTQTPKHLITATGQRVTLRCSPRSGDLSVYWYQQSLDQGLQFLIQYYNGEERAKGNILERFSAQQFPDLHSELNLSSLELGDSALYFCASSQTSGTITDTQYFGPGTRLTVL.

V gene TRBV4-1 combines with J gene TRBJ2-7, with D possibly TRBD2 on 6 matching bases. V was cut by 4 bases and J by 6 bases, with 19 bases left in between. The CDR3 loop spans 15 amino acids. Germline V gene lookup returns CDR1 MGHRA and CDR2 YSYEKL. This CDR3 is CASSPPGERVSEQYF. In DNA form, the CDR3 reads TGCGCCAGCAGCCCCCCGGGGGAGCGGGTCAGCGAGCAGTACTTC.

The rearrangement uses TRBV10-3 and TRBJ2-3, with 8 bases fitting TRBD1. The CDR3 is 14 amino acids. V lost 10 bases and J lost 1; bases outside the gene matches: 7. Germline values: CDR1 ENHRY, CDR2 SYGVKD. The chain's CDR3 is CASAPGQGTDTQYF. The CDR3 DNA is TGTGCCAGCGCACCGGGACAGGGCACAGATACGCAGTATTTT.

This chain links TRBV5-6 with TRBJ1-1; a weak D match, TRBD1 (5 bases). V lost 4 bases and J 1 base, leaving 14 bases between the germline ends. Germline V gene lookup returns CDR1 SGHDT and CDR2 YYEEEE. The CDR3 consists of 15 residues. The CDR3 DNA reads as TGTGCCAGCAGCGTTGCCCGCAGGGCGAACACTGAAGCTTTCTTT. Translation: CASSVARRANTEAFF. Full variable domain (rest looked up from reference TRBV5-6 and TRBJ1-1): DAGVTQSPTHLIKTRGQQVTLRCSPKSGHDTVSWYQQALGQGPQFIFQYYEEEERQRGNFPDRFSGHQFPNYSSELNVNALLLGDSALYLCASSVARRANTEAFFGQGTRLTVV.

CDR3 bases: TGTGCCAGCAGCAGCTCTAACCCAGGGTGGGGAGAGACCCAGTACTTC. It yields the protein CASSSSNPGWGETQYF. The chain links TRBV5-4 to TRBJ2-5; perhaps TRBD1 as D (5 bases). The CDR3 loop spans 16 amino acids. CDR1 and CDR2 from the germline V gene are SGHNT and YYREEE (reference sequence). V was pared by 4 bases and J by 4 bases, with 20 bases between.

The gene calls are TRBV5-1 and TRBJ2-3; a weak D match, TRBD2 (5 bases). Trimming removed 5 bases from V and 5 bases from J, with 9 bases in between. Germline CDR1 is SGHRS and CDR2 is YFSETQ. This CDR3 region has 12 residues. The CDR3, as DNA: TGCGCCAGCAGTACACGGGGAGATACGCAGTATTTT. Its protein is CASSTRGDTQYF.

The V call is TRBV7-6, the J call TRBJ2-2; D not resolved. CDR1 SGHVS and CDR2 FNYEAQ come from the germline V gene. V was pared by 5 bases and J by 5 bases, with 6 bases between. The CDR3 has 12 residues. CDR3 nucleotide sequence: TGTGCCAGCAGCGCGTGGACCGGGGAGCTGTTTTTT. It codes for CASSAWTGELFF.

This chain uses TRBV7-6 with TRBJ2-3; 9 bases map to TRBD1. Germline lookup yields CDR1 SGHVS and CDR2 FNYEAQ. The trim removed 0 bases at V and 1 base at J, leaving 2 bases unmatched. The CDR3 runs 16 residues. CDR3 sequence: CASSLARTGGTDTQYF. As DNA, the CDR3 is TGTGCCAGCAGCTTAGCCCGGACAGGGGGCACAGATACGCAGTATTTT. Variable domain in full (rest from reference TRBV7-6 and TRBJ2-3): GAGVSQSPRYKVTKRGQDVALRCDPISGHVSLYWYRQALGQGPEFLTYFNYEAQQDKSGLPNDRFSAERPEGSISTLTIQRTEQRDSAMYRCASSLARTGGTDTQYFGPGTRLTVL.

The J gene is TRBJ2-1, the V gene TRBV5-6, with 10 nucleotides matching TRBD1. Germline CDR1 SGHDT, CDR2 YYEEEE. V was clipped by 3 bases and J by 7 bases; unmatched bases: 7. The CDR3 sequence is 15 residues long. The CDR3 coding sequence is TGTGCCAGCAGCTCACCGGGACAGGGGTTAAATGAGCAGTTCTTC. This codes for CASSSPGQGLNEQFF. The full variable domain, rest sourced from reference TRBV5-6 and TRBJ2-1, is DAGVTQSPTHLIKTRGQQVTLRCSPKSGHDTVSWYQQALGQGPQFIFQYYEEEERQRGNFPDRFSGHQFPNYSSELNVNALLLGDSALYLCASSSPGQGLNEQFFGPGTRLTVL.

The rearrangement links TRBV14 to TRBJ2-7; TRBD1 agrees at 10 bases. The length of the CDR3 is 16 residues. The germline CDR1 and CDR2 sequences are SGHDN and FVKESK. V was pared by 3 bases and J by 4 bases, with 9 bases of the junction left unmatched. The CDR3 nucleotides read TGTGCCAGCAGCCACCTACCGGGACAGGGGACTTACGAGCAGTACTTC. Translated, it gives CASSHLPGQGTYEQYF.

The rearrangement uses TRBV7-9 and TRBJ2-3; TRBD2 matches at 8 bases. J gave up 2 bases and V 6 bases, and 7 bases lay outside the gene matches. Germline V lookup: CDR1 SEHNR, CDR2 FQNEAQ (reference sequence). The CDR3 spans 15 residues. The CDR3 loop reads CASSRSGAPTDTQYF. CDR3 nucleotides: TGTGCCAGCAGTCGTAGCGGGGCGCCCACAGATACGCAGTATTTT.

The chain carries TRBV7-5 and TRBJ1-6; the DNA was not used to check the table's D call, TRBD1. TRBV7-5 is marked as a pseudogene. The CDR3 sequence is 16 residues long. The CDR3 DNA sequence: TGTGTCAGAAGCCCCGGAGAGATGCAGGGTTGCTCACCCCTCCACTTT. This codes for CVRSPGEMQGCSPLHF.

The chain joins TRBV30 to TRBJ2-7; 8 bases are shared with TRBD1. The CDR3 is made up of 15 amino acids. The V segment lost 1 base and the J segment 4 bases; nucleotides outside the gene matches: 9. Germline CDR1 GTSNPN, CDR2 SVGIG (reference sequence). CDR3 region: CAWSEYGTGRYEQYF. CDR3 nucleotides: TGTGCCTGGAGTGAATACGGGACAGGAAGATACGAGCAGTACTTC.

The chain joins TRBV5-1 to TRBJ1-5; unclear D gene. CDR1 is SGHRS and CDR2 is YFSETQ in the germline V gene. The CDR3 length is 17 residues. V lost 7 bases, J lost 2 bases, and 22 bases lay in between. The CDR3 nucleotides are TGCGCCAGCTCGCTAAAGGCAGACACGAGGGGCAATCAGCCCCAGCATTTT. This gives the protein CASSLKADTRGNQPQHF.

The chain employs TRBV19 and TRBJ2-6; D call uncertain. V was shortened by 5 bases and J by 0 bases, with 14 bases between the two germline ends. Germline V gene sequence: CDR1 LNHDA, CDR2 SQIVND (reference sequence). The CDR3 has 17 residues. The CDR3 is CASSSARIISGANVLTF. In nucleotides, the CDR3 is TGTGCCAGTAGTTCGGCCAGGATCATCTCTGGGGCCAACGTCCTGACTTTC.

CDR3 DNA sequence: TGCGCCAGCAGCTTTGGACTAGCGGGGGACACCGGGGAGCTGTTTTTT. Amino acid sequence: CASSFGLAGDTGELFF. The chain combines TRBV5-1 with TRBJ2-2; TRBD2 matches at 13 bases. The trim removed 2 bases at V and 3 bases at J, leaving 1 base unmatched. Germline V gene lookup returns CDR1 SGHRS and CDR2 YFSETQ. This CDR3 region has 16 residues.

The chain links TRBV29-1 to TRBJ2-7; TRBD2 is a possible D gene (7 bases). CDR1 and CDR2 (germline): SQVTM, ANQGSEA. The V and J ends lost 4 bases and 5 bases respectively, with 18 bases between them. CDR3 length equals 14 residues. This CDR3 reads CSVVGSGGRHEQYF. For the CDR3, the DNA is TGCAGCGTTGTAGGATCGGGGGGCCGCCACGAGCAGTACTTC.

J is TRBJ2-7 and V is TRBV6-5; 9 bases agree with TRBD2. The CDR3 extends over 15 amino acids. V dropped 0 bases and J dropped 4; count of bases not matched to a gene: 4. CDR1 MNHEY and CDR2 SVGAGI come from the germline V gene. The CDR3, as DNA: TGTGCCAGCAGTTACTCGGAAGCGGGAGGTTACGAGCAGTACTTC. Its translation is CASSYSEAGGYEQYF.

The chain recombines TRBV6-1 with TRBJ1-4; 7 positions match TRBD1. V was clipped by 3 bases and J by 0 bases; unmatched bases: 1. The CDR3 spans 15 residues. Looked up from germline, CDR1 is MNHNS and CDR2 is SASEGT. CDR3 loop: CASSDTGATNEKLFF. The CDR3 region has the DNA TGTGCCAGCAGTGACACAGGGGCAACTAATGAAAAACTGTTTTTT.

The chain is built from TRBV5-1 and TRBJ2-7; perhaps TRBD1 as D (5 bases). From germline, CDR1 is SGHRS and CDR2 YFSETQ. The CDR3 extends over 16 amino acids. With 0 bases removed from V and 3 bases from J, the gap between germline ends came to 16 bases. The CDR3, as DNA: TGCGCCAGCAGCTTGGAATTCGCAGGGCGACGCTACGAGCAGTACTTC. As protein: CASSLEFAGRRYEQYF.

The CDR3 bases are TGTGCCAGCAGTATTAAATCCGGGACAGGCCAAGAGACCCAGTACTTC. Amino acid sequence: CASSIKSGTGQETQYF. This chain connects TRBV27 to TRBJ2-5; 8 positions match TRBD1. Per the germline V gene, CDR1 is MNHEY and CDR2 is SMNVEV (reference sequence). V was clipped by 5 bases and J by 1 base; unmatched bases: 9. CDR3 size: 16 residues.

This chain joins TRBV2 and TRBJ2-2; 8 bases map to TRBD2. The germline V gene encodes CDR1 SNHLY and CDR2 FYNNEI. Losses at the gene ends were 4 bases for V and 5 bases for J; bases not matched to a gene: 9. The CDR3 sequence is 16 residues long. This CDR3 reads CASSGGGGRRTGELFF. The CDR3, as DNA: TGTGCCAGCAGTGGAGGAGGCGGGAGGCGTACCGGGGAGCTGTTTTTT.

The rearrangement joins TRBV28 to TRBJ2-7; TRBD1 aligns across 9 bases. Germline assignment: CDR1 MDHEN and CDR2 SYDVKM. This CDR3 region has 16 residues. J gave up 6 bases and V 3 bases, and 12 bases lay outside the gene matches. CDR3 protein: CASSFPGQGKGGEQYF. The CDR3 DNA follows: TGTGCCAGCAGTTTTCCGGGACAGGGAAAAGGGGGCGAGCAGTACTTC.

The chain has TRBV7-9 and TRBJ2-7, with 10 nucleotides matching TRBD1. The germline gives CDR1 SEHNR, CDR2 FQNEAQ (reference sequence). Trimming took 4 bases from V and 2 from J; bases not matched to a gene: 17. The CDR3 is 19 residues long. The CDR3: CASSSGQGRGTGAPYEQYF. In DNA form, the CDR3 reads TGTGCCAGCAGCTCCGGACAGGGAAGGGGGACAGGGGCCCCCTACGAGCAGTACTTC.

The rearrangement joins TRBV28 to TRBJ2-7; the D gene is possibly TRBD2 (5 bases). CDR3 length: 14 amino acids. Trimming removed 6 bases from V and 4 bases from J, with 16 bases in between. The V gene's germline CDR1 is MDHEN and CDR2 SYDVKM. The CDR3: CASSLPGKDYEQYF. DNA for the CDR3: TGTGCCAGCAGCCTGCCGGGGAAAGATTACGAGCAGTACTTC.

The chain couples TRBV5-1 to TRBJ1-4, with 8 bases matching TRBD1. Trimming at V came to 3 bases and at J to 3 bases, leaving 10 bases not matched to a gene. CDR1 SGHRS and CDR2 YFSETQ come from the germline V gene. This CDR3 is built from 17 residues. CDR3 nucleotide sequence: TGCGCCAGCAGCTGGGGACAGGCCGGAAGGGCTAATGAAAAACTGTTTTTT. This codes for CASSWGQAGRANEKLFF.

The rearrangement joins TRBV28 to TRBJ1-3; D is ambiguous. Germline loops: CDR1 MDHEN, CDR2 SYDVKM. Trimming left V 6 bases short and J 2 bases short, with 11 bases between. There are 14 residues in the CDR3. The chain's CDR3 is CASRLAGAGNTIYF. The CDR3 DNA reads as TGTGCCAGCAGGCTGGCCGGAGCTGGAAACACCATATATTTT.

The chain employs TRBV5-6 and TRBJ1-2; tentatively, D is TRBD1 (6 bases). The V gene's germline CDR1 is SGHDT and CDR2 YYEEEE. The CDR3 length is 15 residues. Trimming removed 0 bases from V and 2 bases from J, with 11 bases in between. The CDR3: CASSLVSGDNYGYTF. The CDR3 DNA reads as TGTGCCAGCAGCTTGGTGTCAGGGGACAACTATGGCTACACCTTC.

The chain uses TRBV6-5 and TRBJ2-1; possible D gene TRBD1, 5 bases. Trimming cost V 0 bases and J 7 bases, with 13 bases left between them. The V gene's germline CDR1 is MNHEY and CDR2 SVGAGI. CDR3 length equals 15 residues. CDR3 sequence (DNA): TGTGCCAGCAGTTACTCTCCAGGGTTTGGGAATGAGCAGTTCTTC. It specifies CASSYSPGFGNEQFF.